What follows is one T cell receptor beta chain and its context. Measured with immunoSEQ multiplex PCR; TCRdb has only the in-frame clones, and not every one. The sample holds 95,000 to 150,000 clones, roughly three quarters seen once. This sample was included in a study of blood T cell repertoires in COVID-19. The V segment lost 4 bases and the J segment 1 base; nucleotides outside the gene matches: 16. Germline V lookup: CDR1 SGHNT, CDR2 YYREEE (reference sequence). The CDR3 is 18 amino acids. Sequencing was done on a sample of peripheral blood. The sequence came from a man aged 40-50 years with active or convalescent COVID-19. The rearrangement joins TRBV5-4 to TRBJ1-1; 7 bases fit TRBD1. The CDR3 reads CASSTRQGNLHGNTEAFF. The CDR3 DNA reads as TGTGCCAGCAGCACCAGACAGGGTAACCTCCATGGGAACACTGAAGCTTTCTTT.